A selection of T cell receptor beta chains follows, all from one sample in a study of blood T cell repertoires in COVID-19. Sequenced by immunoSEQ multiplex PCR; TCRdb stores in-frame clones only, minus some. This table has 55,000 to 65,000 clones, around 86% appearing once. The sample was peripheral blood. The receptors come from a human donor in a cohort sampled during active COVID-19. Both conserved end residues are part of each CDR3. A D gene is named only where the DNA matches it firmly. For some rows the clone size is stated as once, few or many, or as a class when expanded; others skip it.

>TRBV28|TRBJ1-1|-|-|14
CASTISARGTEAFF
TGTGCCAGCACCATTTCCGCGAGGGGGACTGAAGCTTTCTTT
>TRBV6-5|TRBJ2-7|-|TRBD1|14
CASRDRRSSYEQYF
TGTGCCAGCAGGGACAGGAGGAGCTCCTACGAGCAGTACTTC
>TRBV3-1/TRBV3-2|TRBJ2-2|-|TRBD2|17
CASLPAGLAGATGELFF
TGTGCCAGCCTCCCTGCGGGACTAGCGGGGGCCACCGGGGAGCTGTTTTTT
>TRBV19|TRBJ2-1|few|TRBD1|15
CASRIRDRGDGEQFF
TGTGCCAGTAGAATCCGGGACAGGGGCGATGGTGAGCAGTTCTTC
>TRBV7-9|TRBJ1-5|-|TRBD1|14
CASSSGQAVKPQHF
TGTGCCAGCAGCTCCGGACAGGCCGTGAAGCCCCAGCATTTT
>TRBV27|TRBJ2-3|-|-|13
CASSLIRGDTQYF
TGTGCCAGCAGTTTGATCAGGGGAGATACGCAGTATTTT
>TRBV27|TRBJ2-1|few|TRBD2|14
CASSLRRGGNEQFF
TGTGCCAGCAGTTTAAGGCGGGGGGGCAATGAGCAGTTCTTC
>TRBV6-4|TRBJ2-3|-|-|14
CASSDSLVTDTQYF
TGTGCCAGCAGTGACTCGCTAGTTACAGATACGCAGTATTTT
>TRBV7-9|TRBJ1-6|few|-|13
CASSLERGSPLHF
TGTGCCAGCAGCTTAGAGCGGGGATCACCCCTCCACTTT
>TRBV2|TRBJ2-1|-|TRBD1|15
CASFLRDRGYNEQFF
TGTGCCTCGTTCCTGCGGGACAGGGGCTACAATGAGCAGTTCTTC
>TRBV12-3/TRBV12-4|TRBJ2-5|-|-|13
CASSLGRAETQYF
TGTGCCAGCAGTTTAGGGCGGGCGGAGACCCAGTACTTC
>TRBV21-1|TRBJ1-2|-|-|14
CAIGGGRLNYGYTF
TGTGCCATCGGTGGAGGGCGACTAAACTATGGCTACACCTTC
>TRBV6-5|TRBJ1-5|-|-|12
CASGGLDQPQHF
TGTGCCAGCGGGGGCTTGGATCAGCCCCAGCATTTT
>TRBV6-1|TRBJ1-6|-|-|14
CASSEWGLNSPLHF
TGTGCCAGCAGTGAATGGGGCCTTAATTCACCCCTCCACTTT
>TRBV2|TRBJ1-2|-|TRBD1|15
CASSRRDRGSYGYTF
TGTGCCAGCAGTCGACGGGACAGGGGCTCCTATGGCTACACCTTC
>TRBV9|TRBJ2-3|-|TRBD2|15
CASSSGTIRTDTQYF
TGTGCCAGCAGCTCCGGGACTATCCGCACAGATACGCAGTATTTT
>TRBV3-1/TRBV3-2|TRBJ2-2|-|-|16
CASSYQRGATVGELFF
TGTGCCAGCAGCTACCAACGGGGGGCGACGGTCGGGGAGCTGTTTTTT
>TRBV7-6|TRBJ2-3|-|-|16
CASSLRSASAADTQYF
TGTGCCAGCAGCTTACGATCGGCCAGCGCCGCAGATACGCAGTATTTT
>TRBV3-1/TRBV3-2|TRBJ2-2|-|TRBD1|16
CASSQGSGQGPGELFF
TGTGCCAGCAGCCAAGGTTCAGGACAGGGACCCGGGGAGCTGTTTTTT
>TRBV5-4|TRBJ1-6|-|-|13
CASSFGEGGPLHF
-
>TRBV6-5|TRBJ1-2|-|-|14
CASSYSQTNYGYTF
TGTGCCAGCAGTTACTCTCAAACTAACTATGGCTACACCTTC
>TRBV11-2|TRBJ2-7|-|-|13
CASSLQKIYEQYF
TGTGCCAGCAGCTTACAAAAAATCTACGAGCAGTACTTC
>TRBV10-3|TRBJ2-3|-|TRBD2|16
CAISGAGRTSTDTQYF
TGTGCCATCAGTGGAGCGGGGCGGACTAGCACAGATACGCAGTATTTT
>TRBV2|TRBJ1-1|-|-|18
CASSDSSGPAGGNTEAFF
TGTGCCAGCAGTGACTCTTCAGGACCTGCGGGGGGGAACACTGAAGCTTTCTTT
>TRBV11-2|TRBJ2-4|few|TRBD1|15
CASSLDRTGFYIQYF
TGTGCCAGCAGCTTAGATCGGACAGGATTTTATATTCAGTACTTC
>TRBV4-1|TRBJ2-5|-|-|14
CASSHPGPRETQYF
TGCGCCAGCAGCCATCCAGGGCCCAGAGAGACCCAGTACTTC
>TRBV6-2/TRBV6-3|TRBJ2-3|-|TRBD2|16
CASSYGLAGGPDTQYF
TGTGCCAGCAGTTACGGGCTAGCGGGGGGGCCAGATACGCAGTATTTT
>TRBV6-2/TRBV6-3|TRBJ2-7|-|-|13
CASSRGGSYEQYF
TGTGCCAGCAGCCGCGGAGGTTCCTACGAGCAGTACTTC
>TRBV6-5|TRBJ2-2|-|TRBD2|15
CASSGTSGGDWELFF
TGTGCCAGCAGCGGGACTAGCGGGGGGGATTGGGAGCTGTTTTTT
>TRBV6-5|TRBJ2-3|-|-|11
CASSEKDTQYF
TGTGCCAGCTCCGAGAAAGATACGCAGTATTTT
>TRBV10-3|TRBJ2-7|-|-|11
CAIADSYEQYF
TGTGCCATCGCGGACAGCTACGAGCAGTACTTC
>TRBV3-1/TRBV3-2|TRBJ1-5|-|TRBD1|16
CASSQAGQGARQPQHF
TGTGCCAGCAGCCAAGCGGGACAGGGGGCGAGGCAGCCCCAGCATTTT
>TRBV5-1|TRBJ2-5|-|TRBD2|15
CASSTPSSGQETQYF
TGCGCCAGCAGCACCCCTTCTAGCGGCCAAGAGACCCAGTACTTC
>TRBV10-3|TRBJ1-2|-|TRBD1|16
CAISESTPGRGYGYTF
TGTGCCATCAGTGAGTCGACTCCTGGCAGGGGGTATGGCTACACCTTC
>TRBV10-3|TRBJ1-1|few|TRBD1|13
CANNRDRNTEAFF
TGTGCCAATAACCGGGACAGGAACACTGAAGCTTTCTTT
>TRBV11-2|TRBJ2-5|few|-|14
CASSLAPRGETQYF
TGTGCCAGCAGCTTAGCGCCCCGGGGAGAGACCCAGTACTTC
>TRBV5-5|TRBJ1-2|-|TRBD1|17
CASSLGQGATSVYGYTF
TGTGCCAGCAGCTTGGGACAGGGGGCTACGTCTGTCTATGGCTACACCTTC
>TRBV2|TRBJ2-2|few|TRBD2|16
CASSRRTSGDTGELFF
TGTGCCAGCAGCCGTCGGACTAGCGGGGACACCGGGGAGCTGTTTTTT
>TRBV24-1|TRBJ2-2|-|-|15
CATGTTGSNTGELFF
TGTGCCACGGGAACCACAGGGAGTAACACCGGGGAGCTGTTTTTT
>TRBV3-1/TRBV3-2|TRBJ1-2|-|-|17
CASSQDRFDGGSYGYTF
TGTGCCAGCAGCCAAGACCGTTTCGACGGGGGGAGTTATGGCTACACCTTC